This T cell receptor (beta chain) was recovered during a study of blood T cell repertoires in COVID-19. In the study overall: COVID-19 samples collected from the United States, Italy and Spain covered acute and convalescent phases. PBMCs, B-cell-depleted T cells, or T cells were the source of the cDNA or gDNA that made up the material.

The CDR3 spans 17 residues. V shed 7 bases and J 0 bases; nucleotides not matched to a gene: 11. CDR1 SNHLY and CDR2 FYNNEI come from the germline V gene. Clones were read by immunoSEQ multiplex PCR, and TCRdb kept only the in-frame ones, dropping some. The sample comprises under 110,000 clones, 70% to 85% of which are singletons, and 11% to 15% rests with the top ten. This chain joins TRBV2 and TRBJ2-3, with 9 bases that match TRBD2. This clonotype was obtained from a woman aged 55-69 years with acute or convalescent COVID-19. Sample: peripheral blood. CDR3 sequence: CASTGGVAGASTDTQYF. The CDR3 DNA sequence: TGTGCCAGCACCGGAGGGGTAGCGGGGGCTAGCACAGATACGCAGTATTTT.